The rows below give T cell receptor beta chains drawn from one sample of a study of blood T cell repertoires in COVID-19. Repertoires were generated with immunoSEQ multiplex PCR, while TCRdb's copy carries only in-frame clones and drops some. The data hold around 430,000 clones, with 85% to 90% observed a single time. Sequenced material: PBMCs or T cells enriched from blood (not recorded which). The receptors stem from a woman aged 45-65 years who had recovered from COVID-19. Both conserved end residues are part of each CDR3. D genes are given only for firm matches. The size of a clone is reported for some rows only, either as once, few or many, or as a class for expanded clones.

TRBD1	TRBV7-3	TRBJ1-2	once	CASSPRGGTGDYGYTF	TGTGCCAGCAGCCCGAGGGGAGGGACAGGCGACTATGGCTACACCTTC
-	TRBV2	TRBJ1-6	once	CASNPDTYNSPLHF	TGTGCCAGCAACCCGGACACTTATAACTCACCCCTCCACTTT
-	TRBV6-5	TRBJ2-2	-	CASSYSSGVNTGELFF	TGTGCCAGCAGTTACTCGTCGGGGGTTAACACCGGGGAGCTGTTTTTT
-	TRBV5-6	TRBJ1-2	-	CASSLSGEESYGYTF	TGTGCCAGCAGCTTGAGTGGAGAGGAGTCCTATGGCTACACCTTC
TRBD2	TRBV4-3	TRBJ2-3	-	CASSRNPSGGATDTQYF	TGCGCCAGCAGCCGGAACCCGAGCGGGGGGGCAACAGATACGCAGTATTTT
TRBD1	TRBV28	TRBJ1-2	few	CASSRPGQGNYGYTF	TGTGCCAGCAGTCGCCCGGGACAGGGAAACTATGGCTACACCTTC
-	TRBV10-3	TRBJ1-3	-	CASGGSDGNTIYF	TGTGCCAGCGGGGGCAGCGATGGAAACACCATATATTTT
TRBD2	TRBV19	TRBJ2-3	-	CASRGRDLAGGTDTQYF	TGTGCCAGTAGGGGCAGAGATCTAGCGGGGGGGACAGATACGCAGTATTTT
TRBD2	TRBV4-1	TRBJ2-7	-	CASSQVAGGAYEQYF	TGCGCCAGCAGCCAAGTAGCGGGGGGGGCCTACGAGCAGTACTTC
-	TRBV21-1	TRBJ2-3	-	CASSKALGVAGTDTQYF	TGTGCCAGCAGCAAAGCGCTGGGAGTAGCGGGGACAGATACGCAGTATTTT
-	TRBV15	TRBJ1-1	-	CATSREAGAEAFF	TGTGCCACCAGCAGAGAGGCAGGGGCTGAAGCTTTCTTT
-	TRBV9	TRBJ1-2	-	CASSVAPDTRNYGYTF	TGTGCCAGCAGCGTAGCACCGGACACCCGTAACTATGGCTACACCTTC
TRBD2	TRBV4-2	TRBJ2-1	-	CASSQEQRGYNEQFF	TGTGCCAGCAGCCAAGAGCAGCGGGGATACAATGAGCAGTTCTTC
-	TRBV7-6	TRBJ2-7	-	CASSLTYRTYEQYF	TGTGCCAGCAGCTTAACCTACAGGACCTACGAGCAGTACTTC
TRBD1	TRBV28	TRBJ2-6	-	CASRPGQGSGANVLTF	TGTGCCAGCAGACCAGGACAGGGATCCGGGGCCAACGTCCTGACTTTC
-	TRBV5-6	TRBJ1-1	-	CASSFPPNTEAFF	TGTGCCAGCAGCTTCCCTCCGAACACTGAAGCTTTCTTT
TRBD2	TRBV18	TRBJ2-7	-	CASSRQTPPLAGPPPEQYF	TGTGCCAGCTCACGTCAAACCCCGCCTCTAGCGGGGCCTCCCCCGGAGCAGTACTTC
-	TRBV6-5	TRBJ2-3	-	CASSYYRTGTTDTQYF	TGTGCCAGCAGTTACTACAGAACTGGCACCACGGATACGCAGTATTTT
TRBD2	TRBV19	TRBJ2-1	-	CASSTGTSGYNEQFF	TGTGCCAGTAGTACCGGGACTAGCGGTTACAATGAGCAGTTCTTC
-	TRBV6-5	TRBJ1-6	-	CASFAFGSPLHF	TGTGCCAGCTTCGCATTCGGTTCACCCCTCCACTTT
TRBD1	TRBV7-8	TRBJ1-5	-	CASSSAGGRNQPQHF	TGTGCCAGCAGCTCCGCAGGGGGGCGAAATCAGCCCCAGCATTTT
-	TRBV5-1	TRBJ1-6	-	CASSPGEGYYNSPLHF	TGCGCCAGCAGCCCCGGGGAGGGATACTATAATTCACCCCTCCACTTT
-	TRBV5-5	TRBJ1-2	-	CATSWGDYGYTF	TGTGCCACCTCGTGGGGGGACTATGGCTACACCTTC
-	TRBV5-1	TRBJ2-4	-	CASSLYEGGKNIQYF	TGCGCCAGCAGCTTGTACGAAGGAGGTAAAAACATTCAGTACTTC
TRBD1	TRBV3-1/TRBV3-2	TRBJ1-6	once	CASTPGQGDSPLHF	TGTGCCAGCACACCGGGACAGGGGGATTCACCCCTCCACTTT
TRBD2	TRBV19	TRBJ2-5	-	CASRLIAGTPETQYF	TGTGCCAGTAGACTCATAGCGGGGACGCCGGAGACCCAGTACTTC
-	TRBV29-1	TRBJ2-7	-	CSVVAASGYEQYF	TGCAGCGTTGTGGCAGCCTCAGGCTACGAGCAGTACTTC
-	TRBV9	TRBJ2-7	-	CASSVALDLYEQYF	TGTGCCAGCAGCGTAGCTCTGGACTTATACGAGCAGTACTTC
TRBD1	TRBV5-5	TRBJ2-1	-	CASSLGPTGAEQFF	TGTGCCAGCAGCTTGGGTCCGACAGGGGCCGAGCAGTTCTTC
TRBD1	TRBV7-2	TRBJ1-6	once	CASSAGTDPNSPLHF	TGTGCCAGCAGCGCCGGGACAGACCCTAATTCACCCCTCCACTTT
TRBD1	TRBV7-9	TRBJ2-4	-	CASSSYRGHAKNIQYF	TGTGCCAGCAGCTCATACAGGGGGCACGCCAAAAACATTCAGTACTTC
-	TRBV18	TRBJ2-7	-	CASSPRADYEQYF	TGTGCCAGCTCACCACGTGCAGACTACGAGCAGTACTTC
-	TRBV12-3/TRBV12-4	TRBJ1-1	-	CASSLGLYTEAFF	TGTGCCAGCAGTTTAGGACTTTACACTGAAGCTTTCTTT
-	TRBV19	TRBJ1-1	-	CASKGRMNTEAFF	TGTGCCAGTAAAGGGAGAATGAACACTGAAGCTTTCTTT
-	TRBV11-1	TRBJ1-2	-	CASSSATVGDYGYTF	TGTGCCAGCAGCTCCGCTACAGTCGGTGACTATGGCTACACCTTC
-	TRBV6-5	TRBJ2-2	-	CASTEPWTSGELFF	TGTGCCAGCACCGAGCCGTGGACATCCGGGGAGCTGTTTTTT
-	TRBV2	TRBJ1-5	-	CASSVTVVQPQHF	TGTGCCAGCAGTGTTACAGTTGTTCAGCCCCAGCATTTT
-	TRBV4-1	TRBJ2-2	-	CASTLSQGTGELFF	TGCGCCAGCACGCTATCTCAGGGGACCGGGGAGCTGTTTTTT
-	TRBV4-1	TRBJ1-2	-	CASSQVNIRGNGYTF	TGCGCCAGCAGCCAAGTCAATATAAGGGGTAATGGCTACACCTTC
-	TRBV6-5	TRBJ2-2	-	CASSYEGVTGELFF	TGTGCCAGCAGTTACGAGGGCGTCACCGGGGAGCTGTTTTTT
-	TRBV15	TRBJ1-1	-	CATSRGWRGRENTEAFF	TGTGCCACCAGCAGAGGGTGGAGGGGTCGGGAGAACACTGAAGCTTTCTTT
-	TRBV6-5	TRBJ2-3	once	CASSAGHSVADTQYF	TGTGCCAGCAGCGCCGGACATTCGGTCGCAGATACGCAGTATTTT
-	TRBV2	TRBJ1-2	-	CASSEQGYGYTF	TGTGCCAGCAGTGAACAGGGTTATGGCTACACCTTC
-	TRBV2	TRBJ2-5	-	CASMRGPSAQETQYF	TGTGCCAGCATGAGGGGGCCTAGCGCCCAAGAGACCCAGTACTTC
TRBD1	TRBV3-1/TRBV3-2	TRBJ1-2	-	CASRQGYGYTF	TGTGCCAGCAGACAGGGGTATGGCTACACCTTC
-	TRBV5-8	TRBJ2-3	-	CASSLAGVHSTDTQYF	TGTGCCAGCAGCTTGGCGGGGGTCCATTCCACAGATACGCAGTATTTT
TRBD1	TRBV10-3	TRBJ2-7	-	CATGQDAYEQYF	TGTGCCACCGGACAGGACGCCTACGAGCAGTACTTC
TRBD1	TRBV11-3	TRBJ2-2	-	CASSLRSGGTGELFF	TGTGCCAGCAGCTTACGGTCAGGGGGCACCGGGGAGCTGTTTTTT
-	TRBV2	TRBJ2-2	-	CASSTGSNTGELFF	TGTGCCAGCAGCACGGGATCCAACACCGGGGAGCTGTTTTTT
-	TRBV7-2	TRBJ1-4	-	CASSLVGGRSEKLFF	TGTGCCAGCAGCTTAGTGGGGGGGCGAAGTGAAAAACTGTTTTTT
TRBD1	TRBV28	TRBJ2-2	-	CASSDIWTGANTGELFF	TGTGCCAGCAGCGACATATGGACAGGGGCGAACACCGGGGAGCTGTTTTTT
-	TRBV10-3	TRBJ2-2	-	CAISESGGGGPRELFF	TGTGCCATCAGTGAGTCCGGGGGCGGGGGCCCCCGGGAGCTGTTTTTT
-	TRBV3-1/TRBV3-2	TRBJ1-3	-	CASSQVSQAKNTIYF	TGTGCCAGCAGCCAAGTATCTCAGGCTAAAAACACCATATATTTT